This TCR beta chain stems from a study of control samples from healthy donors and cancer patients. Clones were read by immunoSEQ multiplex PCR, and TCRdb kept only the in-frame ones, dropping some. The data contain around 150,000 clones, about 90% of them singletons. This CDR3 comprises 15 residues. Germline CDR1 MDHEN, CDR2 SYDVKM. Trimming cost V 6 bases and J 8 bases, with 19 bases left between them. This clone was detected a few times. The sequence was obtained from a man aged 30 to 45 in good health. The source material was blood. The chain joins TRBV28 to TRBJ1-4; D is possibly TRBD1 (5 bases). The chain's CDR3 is CASSPWTLGGEKLFF. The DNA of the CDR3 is TGTGCCAGCAGCCCGTGGACCCTGGGGGGGGAAAAACTGTTTTTT. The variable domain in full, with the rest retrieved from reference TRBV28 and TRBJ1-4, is DVKVTQSSRYLVKRTGEKVFLECVQDMDHENMFWYRQDPGLGLRLIYFSYDVKMKEKGDIPEGYSVSREKKERFSLILESASTNQTSMYLCASSPWTLGGEKLFFGSGTQLSVL.